This T cell receptor (beta chain) is drawn from a study of cytomegalovirus exposure and HLA in healthy donors. Study details: Of all 400 or so donors who were genotyped, roughly 81% belonged to the Caucasian-associated ancestry cluster.

Use of 60 Vbeta and 13 Jbeta primers characterized the PCR. The data were produced by immunoSEQ multiplex PCR, yet TCRdb's version contains in-frame clones alone and is incomplete. The data hold about 160,000 clones, with 80% observed a single time. Regarding the study as a whole: The classifier reportedly diagnosed cytomegalovirus status with high sensitivity and specificity. An analysis that was carried out later associated 16,951 TCR beta sequences with HLA alleles at 0.05 false discovery rate. Some V segments (TRBV6-2 and TRBV6-3 among them) were excluded as indistinguishable.

Germline V gene lookup returns CDR1 SEHNR and CDR2 FQNEAQ (reference sequence). This CDR3 spans 12 amino acids. In its sample, this clone was seen a few times. The antigen remains undetermined. A read error may produce the germline difference seen at one junction end. The V call is TRBV7-9, the J call TRBJ1-2; D is uncertain. This receptor was obtained from a man aged 25 to 40 in good health and CMV-seronegative. Sequenced input: PBMCs. CDR3 amino acids: CSSSLATYGYTF. The CDR3 DNA is TGTTCCAGCAGCTTGGCAACCTATGGCTACACCTTC. The whole variable domain, filled in from reference TRBV7-9 and TRBJ1-2, reads DTGVSQNPRHKITKRGQNVTFRCDPISEHNRLYWYRQTLGQGPEFLTYFQNEAQLEKSRLLSDRFSAERPKGSFSTLEIQRTEQGDSAMYLCSSSLATYGYTFGSGTRLTVV.